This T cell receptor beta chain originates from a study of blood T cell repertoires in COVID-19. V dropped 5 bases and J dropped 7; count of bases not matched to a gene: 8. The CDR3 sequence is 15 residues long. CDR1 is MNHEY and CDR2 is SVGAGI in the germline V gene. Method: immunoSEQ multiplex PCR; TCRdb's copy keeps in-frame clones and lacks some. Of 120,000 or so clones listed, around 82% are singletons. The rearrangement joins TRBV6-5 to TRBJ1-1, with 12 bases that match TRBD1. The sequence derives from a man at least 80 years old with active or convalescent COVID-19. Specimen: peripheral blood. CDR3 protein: CASSKGTGGPSEAFF. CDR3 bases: TGTGCCAGCAGTAAGGGGACAGGGGGCCCAAGTGAAGCTTTCTTT.